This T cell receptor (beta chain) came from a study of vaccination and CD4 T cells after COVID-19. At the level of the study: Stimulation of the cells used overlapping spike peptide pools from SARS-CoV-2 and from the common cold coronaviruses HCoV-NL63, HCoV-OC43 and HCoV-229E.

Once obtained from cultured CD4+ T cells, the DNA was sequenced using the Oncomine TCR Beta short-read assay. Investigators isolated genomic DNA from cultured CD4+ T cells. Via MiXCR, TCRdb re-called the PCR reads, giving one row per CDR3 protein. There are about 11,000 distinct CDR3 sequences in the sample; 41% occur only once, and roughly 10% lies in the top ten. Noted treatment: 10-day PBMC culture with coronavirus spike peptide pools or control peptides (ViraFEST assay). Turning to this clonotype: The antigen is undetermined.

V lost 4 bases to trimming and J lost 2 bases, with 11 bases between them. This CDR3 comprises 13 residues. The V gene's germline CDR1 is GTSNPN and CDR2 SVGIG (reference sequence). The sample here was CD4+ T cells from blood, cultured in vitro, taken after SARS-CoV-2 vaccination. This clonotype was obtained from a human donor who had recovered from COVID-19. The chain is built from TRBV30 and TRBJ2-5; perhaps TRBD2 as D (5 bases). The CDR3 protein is CAWKVAQQETQYF. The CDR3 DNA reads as TGTGCCTGGAAGGTAGCGCAACAAGAGACCCAGTACTTC.